Listed below are T cell receptor beta chains from one sample, sequenced in a study of response to subunit inactivated influenza vaccine. A single record per CDR3 protein comes from TCRdb applying MiXCR to the RT-PCR reads. The table has about 780,000 distinct CDR3 sequences, 18% seen once; the top ten hold roughly a tenth. Source: PBMCs from blood, taken 4 to 6 days after vaccination. Source of these receptors: a man over 45 who received an inactivated influenza vaccine. CDR3s include the opening cysteine and the closing phenylalanine or tryptophan. A D gene is named only where the DNA matches it firmly. Clone size is not always given. Where it is, it says once, few, many or a class for expanded clones.

CDR3 | DNA | D | size | J | V
CATSDPTSGGTNEQFF | TGTGCCACCAGTGATCCTACTAGCGGGGGGACCAATGAGCAGTTCTTC | TRBD2 | . | TRBJ2-1 | TRBV24-1
CATSRDQKGATEAFF | TGTGCCACCAGCAGAGATCAGAAGGGCGCCACTGAAGCTTTCTTT | . | few | TRBJ1-1 | TRBV15
CASSDSGGGEQFF | TGTGCCAGCAGTGACTCGGGGGGAGGTGAGCAGTTCTTC | . | few | TRBJ2-1 | TRBV6-4
CSARPQGGTARQPQHF | TGCAGTGCTAGACCACAGGGGGGTACGGCCAGGCAGCCCCAGCATTTT | TRBD1 | . | TRBJ1-5 | TRBV20-1
CASSLSSSSHNEQFF | TGTGCCAGCAGCTTATCCTCTAGCTCCCACAATGAGCAGTTCTTC | . | . | TRBJ2-1 | TRBV7-8
CAISGGRGPYNEQFF | TGTGCCATCAGTGGTGGCAGGGGCCCCTACAATGAGCAGTTCTTC | . | . | TRBJ2-1 | TRBV10-3
CAISESVKTNTGELFF | TGTGCCATCAGTGAGTCTGTCAAAACGAACACCGGGGAGCTGTTTTTT | . | few | TRBJ2-2 | TRBV10-3
CASSWEPPAGTRELFF | TGTGCCAGCAGTTGGGAGCCCCCCGCGGGAACCCGGGAGCTGTTTTTT | . | . | TRBJ2-2 | TRBV6-5
CASSLTGGATKNIQYF | TGTGCCAGCAGCCTTACGGGGGGGGCGACCAAAAACATTCAGTACTTC | TRBD2 | few | TRBJ2-4 | TRBV12-3/TRBV12-4
CASGVGGTLSGEQFF | TGTGCTAGTGGTGTCGGGGGGACTTTATCGGGGGAGCAGTTCTTC | TRBD2 | few | TRBJ2-1 | TRBV12-5
CASSLKGGGTEAFF | TGCGCCAGCAGCTTGAAAGGTGGGGGCACTGAAGCTTTCTTT | . | few | TRBJ1-1 | TRBV5-1
CASSNREVSGTRELFF | TGTGCCAGCAGCAACCGGGAAGTTAGCGGGACTAGGGAGCTGTTTTTT | TRBD2 | many | TRBJ2-2 | TRBV7-8
CSAQTSGDAKNIQYF | TGCAGTGCCCAGACTAGCGGGGACGCCAAAAACATTCAGTACTTC | TRBD2 | . | TRBJ2-4 | TRBV20-1
CAIRGQLNQPQHF | TGTGCCATCAGGGGACAGCTCAATCAGCCCCAGCATTTT | TRBD1 | many | TRBJ1-5 | TRBV10-3